This paragraph reports one T cell receptor beta chain. Profiling relied on immunoSEQ multiplex PCR, and the TCRdb table lists in-frame clones only, not all of them. The sample lists hundreds of thousands of clones, 88% occurring once. The sample comes from a study of blood T cell repertoires in COVID-19. The CDR3 is 19 residues long. Trimming stripped 1 base from V and 3 bases from J, with 24 bases between. The V gene's germline CDR1 is LGHDT and CDR2 YNNKEL (reference sequence). The sequenced material came from peripheral blood. This receptor was taken from a woman in her 50s with COVID-19, enrolled during active disease. The chain uses TRBV3-1 (or the pseudogene TRBV3-2) and TRBJ1-1; D is unresolved. CDR3 in amino acids: CASSQASPRFSLRDTEAFF. CDR3 DNA: TGTGCCAGCAGCCAAGCCTCTCCTCGGTTCTCCCTTCGAGACACTGAAGCTTTCTTT.